Listed below are T cell receptor beta chains from one sample, sequenced in a study of CD8 T cells in ankylosing spondylitis. From the 5' RACE reads, TCRdb called clonotypes with MiXCR, one entry per CDR3 protein. This sample has about 450,000 distinct CDR3 sequences, with roughly 26% found just once. Sequenced input: blood, either unsorted or a sorted T cell fraction (not recorded which). The source of these receptors is a male donor with ankylosing spondylitis. Both conserved end residues are part of each CDR3. The D gene is left open where the match is weak. The size of a clone is reported for some rows only, either as once, few or many, or as a class for expanded clones.

TRBD1	TRBJ1-1	TRBV5-1	few	CASSLGQGASTEAFF	TGCGCCAGCAGCCTTGGACAGGGGGCATCCACTGAAGCTTTCTTT
TRBD2	TRBJ2-1	TRBV27	few	CASTRLAYGKAGEQFF	TGTGCCAGCACTAGACTAGCGTATGGTAAGGCGGGTGAGCAGTTCTTC
.	TRBJ2-1	TRBV12-3/TRBV12-4	.	CASSLAVEGSSSYNEQFF	TGTGCCAGCAGTTTAGCGGTGGAGGGGTCCAGCTCCTACAATGAGCAGTTCTTC
.	TRBJ2-3	TRBV29-1	many	CSVDSTDTQYF	TGCAGCGTTGACAGCACAGATACGCAGTATTTT
.	TRBJ2-2	TRBV12-5	.	CASASLNTGELFF	TGTGCTAGTGCCAGCTTGAACACCGGGGAGCTGTTTTTT
.	TRBJ1-1	TRBV20-1	.	CSAQEGEYTEAFF	TGCAGTGCTCAGGAGGGGGAGTACACTGAAGCTTTCTTT
.	TRBJ2-1	TRBV3-1	.	CASSQVLGATNEQFF	TGTGCCAGCAGCCAAGTCCTGGGGGCAACGAATGAGCAGTTCTTC
.	TRBJ1-4	TRBV12-3/TRBV12-4	many	CASNAGATNEKLFF	TGTGCCAGCAATGCAGGGGCAACTAATGAAAAACTGTTTTTT
.	TRBJ2-7	TRBV24-1	few	CATNMVDSSSYEQYF	TGTGCCACCAACATGGTGGACAGTAGCTCCTACGAGCAGTACTTC
TRBD2	TRBJ2-2	TRBV6-1	once	CASNRLAGGGTGELFF	TGTGCCAGCAATCGACTAGCGGGAGGTGGGACCGGGGAGCTGTTTTTT
.	TRBJ2-7	TRBV4-2	few	CASSQVLASGSYEQYF	TGTGCCAGCAGCCAAGTTTTGGCTAGTGGTTCCTACGAGCAGTACTTC
.	TRBJ2-4	TRBV4-1	.	CASSLRAGEATGNIQYF	TGCGCCAGCAGCCTGCGGGCAGGGGAGGCCACAGGAAACATTCAGTACTTC
.	TRBJ2-7	TRBV7-8	few	CASSTTGSRNYEQYF	TGTGCCAGCAGCACCACAGGGAGCCGCAACTACGAGCAGTACTTC
TRBD2	TRBJ2-1	TRBV7-8	few	CASSSSGPFSYNEQFF	TGTGCCAGCAGCTCTAGCGGACCATTCTCCTACAATGAGCAGTTCTTC
TRBD1	TRBJ2-3	TRBV5-1	.	CASSSTGGRTDTQYF	TGCGCCAGCAGCTCGACAGGGGGCCGCACAGATACGCAGTATTTT
.	TRBJ1-2	TRBV5-5	few	CASSRRRGGYTF	TGTGCCAGCAGCAGACGGCGTGGAGGCTACACCTTC
.	TRBJ1-2	TRBV10-1	.	CASSATRYGYTF	TGCGCCAGCAGTGCTACCCGATATGGCTACACCTTC
TRBD2	TRBJ2-5	TRBV20-1	.	CSARMLAGGETQYF	TGCAGTGCTAGAATGTTAGCGGGAGGAGAGACCCAGTACTTC
.	TRBJ2-5	TRBV5-1	few	CASSLNRYLGETQYF	TGCGCCAGCAGCTTGAACCGATACTTGGGGGAGACCCAGTACTTC
.	TRBJ1-2	TRBV25-1	.	CASSELGDTSVYGYTF	TGTGCCAGCAGTGAATTAGGAGACACAAGCGTCTATGGCTACACCTTC
.	TRBJ2-5	TRBV12-3/TRBV12-4	.	CASMIYGGTQYF	TGTGCCAGCATGATATATGGTGGGACCCAGTACTTC
TRBD2	TRBJ2-5	TRBV10-2	few	CASSAITSGRAGETQYF	TGCGCCAGCAGTGCGATTACTAGCGGGAGGGCCGGAGAGACCCAGTACTTC
.	TRBJ1-2	TRBV3-1	few	CASSPRRAPAGVYTF	TGTGCCAGCAGCCCCCGGAGAGCCCCGGCGGGTGTCTACACCTTC
TRBD2	TRBJ2-3	TRBV20-1	few	CSAAGGSGADTQYF	TGCAGTGCCGCGGGCGGGAGTGGGGCAGATACGCAGTATTTT
.	TRBJ2-5	TRBV5-1	few	CASSLEGQGQETQYF	TGCGCCAGCAGCTTGGAAGGGCAGGGCCAAGAGACCCAGTACTTC
TRBD1	TRBJ2-2	TRBV9	.	CASSTRQGGTGELFF	TGTGCCAGCAGCACCCGACAGGGCGGCACCGGGGAGCTGTTTTTT
TRBD1	TRBJ1-2	TRBV29-1	few	CSVDQGVMNGYTF	TGCAGCGTTGATCAGGGGGTTATGAATGGCTACACCTTC
TRBD2	TRBJ2-2	TRBV7-2	.	CASSFQAGVVTGELFF	TGTGCCAGCAGCTTTCAAGCGGGAGTGGTAACCGGGGAGCTGTTTTTT
TRBD1	TRBJ2-1	TRBV7-9	many	CASSYPSGQANEQFF	TGTGCCAGCAGCTACCCATCGGGACAGGCGAATGAGCAGTTCTTC
TRBD2	TRBJ2-7	TRBV20-1	few	CSARKGLAGGPRGEQYF	TGCAGTGCTAGAAAGGGACTAGCGGGAGGTCCGCGAGGCGAGCAGTACTTC
.	TRBJ1-5	TRBV12-3/TRBV12-4	.	CASSLVAPSNQPQHF	TGTGCCAGCAGTTTGGTGGCGCCTAGCAATCAGCCCCAGCATTTT
.	TRBJ2-3	TRBV5-1	.	CASSPEGRSADTQYF	TGCGCCAGCAGCCCAGAAGGGCGTTCGGCAGATACGCAGTATTTT
.	TRBJ2-1	TRBV7-9	.	CASFSFMVGVNEQFF	TGTGCCAGCTTCAGCTTCATGGTCGGGGTAAATGAGCAGTTCTTC
.	TRBJ1-1	TRBV7-2	.	CASSGQTNTEAFF	TGTGCCAGCAGCGGACAAACGAACACTGAAGCTTTCTTT
.	TRBJ2-1	TRBV7-2	many	CASSQPPGSHEQFF	TGTGCCAGCAGCCAACCCCCGGGTAGCCATGAGCAGTTCTTC
TRBD1	TRBJ2-7	TRBV20-1	few	CSALLRTGGLGYEQYF	TGCAGTGCTCTCCTTCGGACAGGGGGTCTTGGCTACGAGCAGTACTTC
TRBD2	TRBJ2-3	TRBV6-1	few	CASSDVSGRGPDTQYF	TGTGCCAGCAGTGACGTTAGCGGGAGAGGGCCAGATACGCAGTATTTT
.	TRBJ2-5	TRBV12-3/TRBV12-4	.	CASTSFLGVETQYF	TGTGCCAGCACCTCTTTTCTGGGGGTGGAGACCCAGTACTTC
TRBD2	TRBJ2-5	TRBV20-1	.	CSEGGRAGQETQYF	TGCAGCGAGGGCGGGAGGGCCGGGCAAGAGACCCAGTACTTC
TRBD2	TRBJ2-1	TRBV12-3/TRBV12-4	.	CASRFRLAGGRWDEQFF	TGTGCCAGCAGGTTTAGGCTAGCGGGAGGGCGATGGGATGAGCAGTTCTTC